The sequence of this TCR beta chain was determined in a study of shared clonotypes between healthy human individuals. Findings and limits, study-wide: In a handful of donors, around 5.5% of naive CD4 clonotypes appeared in common. In the sorted subsets, rarefaction showed sequencing was incomplete despite large depth.

Germline CDR1 SGDLS, CDR2 YYNGEE. V shed 4 bases and J 3 bases; nucleotides not matched to a gene: 9. The CDR3 consists of 15 residues. Measured with immunoSEQ multiplex PCR; TCRdb has only the in-frame clones, and not every one. Among about 980,000 clones listed, approximately 76% were seen once. A note on this clone: No antigen is known for it.

This sequence was found in a young man in good health. Sequenced: memory CD4+ T cells sorted from blood. As to subset: CD45RA-negative fraction. The rearrangement links TRBV9 to TRBJ2-7, with 8 bases fitting TRBD2. CDR3 residues: CASSPPGGRIYEQYF. CDR3 DNA sequence: TGTGCCAGCAGCCCTCCGGGCGGGAGGATCTACGAGCAGTACTTC.